The next 21 T cell receptor beta chains were all read from a single sample in a study of neurological immune-mediated disorders. Using its own MiXCR run on the 5' RACE reads, TCRdb lists one record per CDR3 protein. The table includes just over 50,000 distinct CDR3 sequences, about 3.7% detected once. Material: PBMCs. Receptor source: a man aged 35-49 years with multiple sclerosis.

This clonotype showed up many times. The V and J genes are TRBV5-6 and TRBJ1-5, with unresolved D. Per germline, CDR1 SGHDT and CDR2 YYEEEE. Trimming shortened V by 4 bases and J by 3 bases, and 11 bases separated the two germline ends. The CDR3 consists of 14 residues. Written as DNA, the CDR3 is TGTGCCAGCAGCCCATTTGGATACAATCAGCCCCAGCATTTT. Its translation: CASSPFGYNQPQHF.

This chain links TRBV29-1 with TRBJ1-3, with 8 bases aligning to TRBD1. The CDR3 runs 15 residues. J lost 12 bases, V lost 5 bases, and 18 bases had no gene match. The germline CDR1 and CDR2 sequences are SQVTM and ANQGSEA. The CDR3 sequence: CSVSGQGHHQRNIYF. In DNA form, the CDR3 reads TGCAGCGTTTCAGGACAGGGCCACCATCAGCGGAACATATATTTT.

This clonotype was seen repeatedly, ten times or more. The V gene is TRBV7-9, the J gene TRBJ2-5, with D possibly TRBD2 on 7 matching bases. CDR1 and CDR2 from the germline V gene are SEHNR and FQNEAQ (reference sequence). Trimming cost V 1 base and J 4 bases, with 16 bases left between them. The CDR3 length is 16 residues. The CDR3 here is CASSLEAGAGLETQYF. The DNA for the CDR3 is TGTGCCAGCAGCTTAGAGGCGGGGGCTGGGTTAGAGACCCAGTACTTC.

This clonotype occurred many times. The V gene is TRBV12-3 or TRBV12-4, the J gene TRBJ2-2; the match to TRBD2 covers 10 bases. V shed 8 bases and J 6 bases; nucleotides not matched to a gene: 6. The CDR3 contains 14 residues. The CDR3 reads CASRGLADAGELFF. The CDR3, as DNA: TGTGCCAGCCGAGGACTAGCGGACGCCGGGGAGCTGTTTTTT.

Ten or more counts support this clonotype. The chain joins TRBV20-1 to TRBJ1-1; no firm D call. The germline V gene encodes CDR1 DFQATT and CDR2 SNEGSKA (reference sequence). The CDR3 is 15 residues long. V was cut by 5 bases and J by 2 bases, with 18 bases left in between. DNA of the CDR3: TGCAGTGCTTCCCGCTCACCGGACGGAAACACTGAAGCTTTCTTT. Encoded protein: CSASRSPDGNTEAFF.

This clonotype was recorded at least ten times. The V gene is TRBV6-2 or TRBV6-3, the J gene TRBJ2-7; TRBD1 matches 9 bases. The CDR3 is 14 residues long. The V gene end was trimmed by 6 bases and the J gene end by 2 bases; junction bases not matched to a gene: 5. Looked up from germline, CDR1 is MNHEY and CDR2 is SVGEGT. The chain's CDR3 is CASRKGQGTYEQYF. CDR3 coding DNA: TGTGCCAGCAGGAAGGGACAGGGCACCTACGAGCAGTACTTC.

In its sample, this clonotype was seen a few times. A read error may explain this, as a much larger clone is one base away. The CDR3 region is CATSRALKGGGEQFF. Here the CDR3 DNA reads TGTGCCACCAGCAGAGCCCTGAAAGGGGGTGGTGAGCAGTTCTTC. V is TRBV15 and J is TRBJ2-1; TRBD1 is a possible D gene (6 bases). The germline V and J ends were trimmed by 1 base and 9 bases, with 16 bases remaining between them. This CDR3 region has 15 residues. Germline CDR1 and CDR2: LNHNV and YYDKDF (reference sequence).

The sample holds many counts of this clonotype. The genes are TRBV5-1 and TRBJ2-3, with 15 bases that match TRBD2. CDR3 length equals 21 residues. V was clipped by 4 bases and J by 3 bases; unmatched bases: 18. Germline CDR1 and CDR2: SGHRS and YFSETQ. This chain's CDR3 is CASSEPLRRTSGGAGTDTQYF. The CDR3 DNA follows: TGCGCCAGCAGCGAGCCTCTTAGACGGACTAGCGGGGGGGCCGGGACAGATACGCAGTATTTT.

This clonotype has ten or more counts. V usage is TRBV6-2 or TRBV6-3 and J usage is TRBJ2-3; TRBD2 matches 11 bases. This CDR3 is built from 15 residues. The junction had 5 bases not matched to a gene; V was cut back by 5 bases and J by 4 bases. Germline V gene data show CDR1 as MNHEY and CDR2 as SVGEGT. As DNA, the CDR3 is TGTGCCAGCAGTATAGCGGGGGGGCGATCAGATACGCAGTATTTT. It yields the protein CASSIAGGRSDTQYF.

At least ten counts were recorded for this clonotype. This sequence joins TRBV20-1 and TRBJ2-3, with 13 bases matching TRBD2. The germline V gene has CDR1 DFQATT and CDR2 SNEGSKA (reference sequence). This CDR3 has 14 amino acids. CDR3 loop: CRGTSGEVEDTQYF. CDR3 nucleotide sequence: TGCAGAGGGACTAGCGGGGAAGTAGAAGATACGCAGTATTTT.

This clonotype was detected many times. The rearrangement links TRBV29-1 to TRBJ2-7; 8 nucleotides match TRBD2. The germline gives CDR1 SQVTM, CDR2 ANQGSEA. The CDR3 runs to 14 residues. J was trimmed by 4 bases and V by 4 bases; bases with no gene match: 9. The DNA of the CDR3 is TGCAGCGTTGTTAAGGGACTAGGGCCTTACGAGCAGTACTTC. The encoded protein is CSVVKGLGPYEQYF.

This clonotype was detected ten times or more. At one boundary the junction diverges from the germline segment, which might be a read error. The genes are TRBV20-1 and TRBJ1-5, with 8 bases that match TRBD1. CDR1 and CDR2 from the germline V gene are DFQATT and SNEGSKA (reference sequence). This CDR3 spans 14 amino acids. CDR3 nucleotides: TGCAGTGCCACGACAGGGGCGGGCAATCAGCCCCAGAATTTT. This encodes CSATTGAGNQPQNF.

Ten or more counts support this clonotype. The chain carries TRBV27 and TRBJ2-7, with 10 positions matching TRBD1. The V gene's germline CDR1 is MNHEY and CDR2 SMNVEV (reference sequence). The CDR3 runs 14 residues. The trim removed 3 bases at V and 4 bases at J, leaving 3 bases unmatched. The DNA of the CDR3 is TGTGCCAGCAGTTTTGGACAGGGGGTTTACGAGCAGTACTTC. It yields the protein CASSFGQGVYEQYF.

This clonotype was found many times. This chain connects TRBV28 to TRBJ2-1; D not certain. With 5 bases removed from V and 2 bases from J, the gap between germline ends came to 22 bases. Looked up from germline, CDR1 is MDHEN and CDR2 is SYDVKM. CDR3 size: 18 residues. The CDR3 region is CASSRSRPPSVPYNEQFF. The CDR3 nucleotides read TGTGCCAGCAGTCGGAGTCGGCCCCCCAGCGTACCCTACAATGAGCAGTTCTTC.

The table lists this clonotype with many counts. The chain joins TRBV9 to TRBJ2-3; TRBD2 might be the D (6 bases). CDR1 and CDR2 (germline): SGDLS, YYNGEE. This CDR3 spans 14 amino acids. The V gene lost 2 bases and the J gene lost 2 bases, with 9 bases spanning the gap. CDR3 nucleotide sequence: TGTGCCAGCAGCGTGGGACTGCACACAGATACGCAGTATTTT. Residues: CASSVGLHTDTQYF.

Details on this clonotype: This could be a read error, since a much larger clone is one nucleotide away. The chain uses TRBV20-1 and TRBJ2-2, with D possibly matching TRBD1 (6 bases). The germline CDR1 and CDR2 sequences are DFQATT and SNEGSKA (reference sequence). Trimming removed 2 bases from V and 6 bases from J, with 10 bases in between. CDR3 length equals 13 residues. The CDR3 coding sequence is TGCAGTGCTAGAAGGGGGACGGCCGGGGAGCTGTTTTTT. This translates into CSARRGTAGELFF.

This clonotype was observed at least ten times. The rearrangement joins TRBV12-3 or TRBV12-4 to TRBJ1-1, with a weak D call TRBD1 (5 bases). The V end was cut by 2 bases, the J end by 7 bases, with 14 bases between. CDR3 length: 14 amino acids. CDR3: CASSLRGDRNEAFF. As DNA, the CDR3 is TGTGCCAGCAGTTTAAGAGGGGACCGCAATGAAGCTTTCTTT.

The CDR3: CASSYGRHSGNTIYF. Written as DNA, the CDR3 is TGTGCCAGCAGTTACGGGAGGCACTCTGGAAACACCATATATTTT. The chain employs TRBV6-5 and TRBJ1-3; D gene unclear. The CDR3 loop spans 15 amino acids. Germline V gene lookup returns CDR1 MNHEY and CDR2 SVGAGI. The V end lost 2 bases, the J end lost 0 bases, and 8 bases lay between the germline ends.

This clonotype was counted at least ten times. The chain employs TRBV25-1 and TRBJ2-3; perhaps D is TRBD1 or TRBD2 (5 bases each). V gave up 3 bases and J gave up 8 bases, with 18 bases separating them. Germline CDR1 reads MGHDK; CDR2 reads SYGVNS. The CDR3 contains 15 residues. Written as DNA, the CDR3 is TGTGCCAGCAGTGAGGCAGGGAGTCCGTCGTTTACGCAGTATTTT. Translating it yields CASSEAGSPSFTQYF.

This clonotype was counted at least ten times. This rearrangement joins TRBV2 to TRBJ1-6; D is ambiguous. Trimming left V 0 bases short and J 2 bases short, with 5 bases between. CDR1 and CDR2 (germline): SNHLY, FYNNEI. CDR3 size: 15 residues. The CDR3 DNA sequence: TGTGCCAGCAGTGAAGCTAAGGCCTATAATTCACCCCTCCACTTT. It yields the protein CASSEAKAYNSPLHF. The variable domain in full, with the rest retrieved from reference TRBV2 and TRBJ1-6, is EPEVTQTPSHQVTQMGQEVILRCVPISNHLYFYWYRQILGQKVEFLVSFYNNEISEKSEIFDDQFSVERPDGSNFTLKIRSTKLEDSAMYFCASSEAKAYNSPLHFGNGTRLTVT.

This clonotype came up many times. V gene TRBV9 combines with J gene TRBJ1-5; TRBD1 matches at 11 bases. From germline, CDR1 is SGDLS and CDR2 YYNGEE. The ends lost 0 bases at V and 5 bases at J; junction bases unmatched: 1. The CDR3 totals 15 residues. The CDR3 region is CASSVEGQGDQPQHF. The CDR3 DNA reads TGTGCCAGCAGCGTAGAGGGACAGGGGGATCAGCCCCAGCATTTT.